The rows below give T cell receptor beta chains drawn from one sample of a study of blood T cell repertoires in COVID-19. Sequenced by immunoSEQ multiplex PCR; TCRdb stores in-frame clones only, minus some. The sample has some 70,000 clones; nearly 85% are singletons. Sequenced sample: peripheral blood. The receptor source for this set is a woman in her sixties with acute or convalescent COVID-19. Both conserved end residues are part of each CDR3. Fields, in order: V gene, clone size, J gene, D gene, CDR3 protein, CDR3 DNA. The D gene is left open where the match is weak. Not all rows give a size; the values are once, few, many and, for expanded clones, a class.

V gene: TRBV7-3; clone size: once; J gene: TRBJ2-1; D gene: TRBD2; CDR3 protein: CASSLKRGDEQFF; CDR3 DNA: TGTGCCAGCAGCTTAAAACGGGGGGATGAGCAGTTCTTC
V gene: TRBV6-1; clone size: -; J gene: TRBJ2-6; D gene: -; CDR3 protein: CASSEDRASGANVLTF; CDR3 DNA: TGTGCCAGCAGTGAAGACAGAGCCTCTGGGGCCAACGTCCTGACTTTC
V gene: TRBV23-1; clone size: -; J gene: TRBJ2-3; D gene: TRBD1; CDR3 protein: CASTQKHGQGTDTQYF; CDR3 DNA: TGCGCCAGCACCCAAAAGCATGGACAGGGCACAGATACGCAGTATTTT
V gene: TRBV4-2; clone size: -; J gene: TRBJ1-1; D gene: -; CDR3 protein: CASSQDGGMNTEAFF; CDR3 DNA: TGTGCCAGCAGCCAAGATGGGGGGATGAACACTGAAGCTTTCTTT
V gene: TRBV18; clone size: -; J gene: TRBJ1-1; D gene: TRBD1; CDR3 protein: CASSLNRGHAEAFF; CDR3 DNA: TGTGCCAGCTCACTAAACAGGGGGCATGCTGAAGCTTTCTTT
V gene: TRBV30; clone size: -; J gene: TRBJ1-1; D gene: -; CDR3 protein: CAWSRGTEAFF; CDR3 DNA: TGTGCCTGGAGTCGGGGGACTGAAGCTTTCTTT
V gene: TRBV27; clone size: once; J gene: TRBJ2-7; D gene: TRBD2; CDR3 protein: CASSLLRGSRTYEQYF; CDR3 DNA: TGTGCCAGCAGTTTACTTCGCGGGAGTCGTACCTACGAGCAGTACTTC
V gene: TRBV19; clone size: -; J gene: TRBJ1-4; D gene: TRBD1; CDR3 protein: CASSIALGGGDEKLFF; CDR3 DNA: TGTGCCAGTAGTATTGCCCTCGGAGGGGGCGATGAAAAACTGTTTTTT
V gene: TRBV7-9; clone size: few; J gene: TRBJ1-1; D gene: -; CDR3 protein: CASSPRQIEAFF; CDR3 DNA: TGTGCCAGCAGCCCAAGACAGATCGAAGCTTTCTTT
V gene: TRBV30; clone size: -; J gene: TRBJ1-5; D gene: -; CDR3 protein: CAWSVPGQPQHF; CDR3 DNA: TGTGCCTGGAGTGTACCGGGTCAGCCCCAGCATTTT
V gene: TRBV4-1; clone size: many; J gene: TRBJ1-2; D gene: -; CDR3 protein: CASSQGSDYGYTF; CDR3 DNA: TGCGCCAGCAGCCAAGGATCGGACTATGGCTACACCTTC
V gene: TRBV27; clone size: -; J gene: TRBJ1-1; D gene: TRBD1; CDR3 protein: CASSSSPGRGNTEAFF; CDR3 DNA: TGTGCCAGCAGTTCCTCCCCTGGCAGGGGGAATACTGAAGCTTTCTTT
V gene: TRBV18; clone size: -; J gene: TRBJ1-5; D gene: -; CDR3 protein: CASSQSPGNQPQHF; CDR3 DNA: TGTGCCAGCTCGCAAAGTCCGGGCAATCAGCCCCAGCATTTT
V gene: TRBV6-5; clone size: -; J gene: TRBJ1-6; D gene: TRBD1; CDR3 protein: CASSYAGTANSPLHF; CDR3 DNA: TGTGCCAGCAGTTACGCCGGGACAGCCAATTCACCCCTCCACTTT
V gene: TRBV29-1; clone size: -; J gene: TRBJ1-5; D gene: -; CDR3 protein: CSVGAGNQPQHF; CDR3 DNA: TGCAGCGTTGGCGCCGGCAATCAGCCCCAGCATTTT